The 10 T cell receptor beta chains below all came from one sample that was sequenced in a study of cytomegalovirus exposure and HLA in healthy donors. The assay was immunoSEQ multiplex PCR, and TCRdb's table has in-frame clones only and misses some. The data contain roughly 60,000 clones, 90% to 95% of them singletons. The specimen sequenced was PBMCs. The receptors originated from a man younger than 35 in good health and CMV-seronegative.

The V gene is TRBV7-7, the J gene TRBJ2-3; 8 positions agree with TRBD1. Germline V gene sequence: CDR1 SSHAT, CDR2 FNYEAQ (reference sequence). After removal of 5 bases from V and 3 bases from J, the junction contained 16 bases not matched to a gene. The CDR3 contains 18 residues. The CDR3 sequence is CASSPGQGTSRGTDTQYF. In DNA, the CDR3 is TGTGCCAGCAGCCCAGGACAGGGTACGTCCCGAGGAACAGATACGCAGTATTTT.

The CDR3 nucleotides read TGTGCCAGCAGCTTAGCAGCGGGGTACTATGGCTACACCTTC. Translated: CASSLAAGYYGYTF. The rearrangement joins TRBV7-9 to TRBJ1-2; D is unresolved. The germline V gene encodes CDR1 SEHNR and CDR2 FQNEAQ (reference sequence). V was clipped by 0 bases and J by 3 bases, with 8 bases between them. The CDR3 is 14 amino acids.

This chain links TRBV19 with TRBJ2-3, with 10 bases aligning to TRBD2. CDR1 LNHDA and CDR2 SQIVND come from the germline V gene (reference sequence). After removal of 9 bases from V and 12 bases from J, the junction contained 12 bases not matched to a gene. The CDR3 contains 13 residues. CDR3 region: CASTRTSGSRQYF. For the CDR3, the DNA is TGTGCCAGCACCCGGACTAGCGGATCTAGACAGTATTTT.

The chain carries TRBV7-6 and TRBJ2-7; the D gene is possibly TRBD1 (6 bases). The CDR3 length is 13 residues. The V end lost 1 base, the J end lost 5 bases, and 9 bases lay between the germline ends. Germline V CDR1 and CDR2: SGHVS, FNYEAQ. The CDR3 region is CASSLGNRDEQYF. DNA of the CDR3: TGTGCCAGCAGCTTAGGCAACAGGGACGAGCAGTACTTC.

CDR3 region: CASSLGGGSEQYF. CDR3 nucleotides: TGTGCCAGCAGCTTGGGGGGAGGGAGCGAGCAGTACTTC. The chain couples TRBV5-6 to TRBJ2-7; 7 bases are a match to TRBD2. Germline CDR1 is SGHDT and CDR2 is YYEEEE. The V and J ends lost 0 bases and 6 bases, in that order; junction bases with no gene match: 3. The CDR3 has 13 amino acids.

This chain connects TRBV30 to TRBJ2-7; the D gene is possibly TRBD1 (6 bases). Trimming removed 2 bases from V and 6 bases from J, with 14 bases in between. CDR1 is GTSNPN, CDR2 SVGIG, per germline (reference sequence). CDR3 length equals 13 residues. CDR3 nucleotides: TGTGCCTGGAGTATCCGGGACACTGGCGAGCAGTACTTC. Encoded protein: CAWSIRDTGEQYF.

This sequence joins TRBV27 and TRBJ2-5, with 7 bases that match TRBD1. The J segment lost 1 base and the V segment lost 5 bases, leaving 4 bases of the junction unmatched. The length of the CDR3 is 14 residues. The germline gives CDR1 MNHEY, CDR2 SMNVEV (reference sequence). The CDR3 here is CASSRQGFQETQYF. For the CDR3, the DNA is TGTGCCAGCAGTCGACAGGGCTTCCAAGAGACCCAGTACTTC.

CDR3 bases: TGTGCCAGCAGCTCCGACAGGGGGCCCACAGATACGCAGTATTTT. The encoded protein is CASSSDRGPTDTQYF. This rearrangement joins TRBV7-2 to TRBJ2-3; the match to TRBD1 covers 10 bases. From germline, CDR1 is SGHTA and CDR2 FQGNSA. The ends lost 4 bases at V and 2 bases at J; junction bases unmatched: 3. The CDR3 loop spans 15 amino acids.

The J gene is TRBJ2-7, the V gene TRBV6-5; the D gene is possibly TRBD2 (6 bases). Germline V CDR1 and CDR2: MNHEY, SVGAGI. Trimming stripped 7 bases from V and 2 bases from J, with 9 bases between. The CDR3 loop spans 12 amino acids. This CDR3 reads CASTGEAYEQYF. The CDR3 bases are TGTGCCAGCACCGGGGAGGCCTACGAGCAGTACTTC.

This chain joins TRBV6-1 and TRBJ1-1; the match to TRBD1 covers 10 bases. CDR1 MNHNS and CDR2 SASEGT come from the germline V gene. Losses at the gene ends were 7 bases for V and 4 bases for J; bases not matched to a gene: 6. The CDR3 is made up of 14 amino acids. The CDR3 protein is CASTGTGASTEAFF. In nucleotides, the CDR3 is TGTGCCAGCACCGGGACAGGGGCGAGCACTGAAGCTTTCTTT.